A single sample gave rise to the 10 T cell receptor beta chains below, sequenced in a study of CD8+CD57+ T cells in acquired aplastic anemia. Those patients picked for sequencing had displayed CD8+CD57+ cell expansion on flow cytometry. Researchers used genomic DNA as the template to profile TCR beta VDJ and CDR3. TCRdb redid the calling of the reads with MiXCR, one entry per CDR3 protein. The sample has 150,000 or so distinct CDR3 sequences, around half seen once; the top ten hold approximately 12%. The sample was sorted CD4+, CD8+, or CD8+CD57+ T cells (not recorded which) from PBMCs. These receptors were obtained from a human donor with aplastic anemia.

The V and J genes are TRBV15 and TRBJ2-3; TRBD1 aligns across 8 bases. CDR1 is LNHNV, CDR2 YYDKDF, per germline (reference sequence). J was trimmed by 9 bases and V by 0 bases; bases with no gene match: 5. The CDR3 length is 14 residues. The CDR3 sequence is CATSRDTTGATQYF. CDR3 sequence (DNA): TGTGCCACCAGCAGAGATACGACAGGGGCGACGCAGTATTTT. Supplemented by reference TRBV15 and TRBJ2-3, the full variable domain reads DAMVIQNPRYQVTQFGKPVTLSCSQTLNHNVMYWYQQKSSQAPKLLFHYYDKDFNNEADTPDNFQSRRPNTSFCFLDIRSPGLGDTAMYLCATSRDTTGATQYFGPGTRLTVL.

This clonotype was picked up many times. The CDR3 is CASSFRGAYEQYF. The CDR3 coding sequence is TGTGCCAGCAGTTTTAGGGGGGCCTACGAGCAGTACTTC. V usage is TRBV27 and J usage is TRBJ2-7; D could derive from TRBD1 or TRBD2 (6 bases each). V gave up 3 bases and J gave up 2 bases, with 8 bases separating them. The CDR3 has 13 amino acids. Germline lookup yields CDR1 MNHEY and CDR2 SMNVEV (reference sequence).

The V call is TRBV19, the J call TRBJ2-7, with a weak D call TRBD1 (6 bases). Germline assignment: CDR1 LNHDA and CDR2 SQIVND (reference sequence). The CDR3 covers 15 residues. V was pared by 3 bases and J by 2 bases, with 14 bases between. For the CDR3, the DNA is TGTGCCAGTAGTATCTCCGACAGGTACACCTACGAGCAGTACTTC. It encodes CASSISDRYTYEQYF.

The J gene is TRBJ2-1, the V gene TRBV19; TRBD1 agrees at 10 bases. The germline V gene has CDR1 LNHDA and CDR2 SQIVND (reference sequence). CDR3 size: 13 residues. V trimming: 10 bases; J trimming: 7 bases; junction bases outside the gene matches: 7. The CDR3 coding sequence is TGTGCCACACGACAGGGGGCGCGGAATGAGCAGTTCTTC. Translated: CATRQGARNEQFF.

The CDR3 DNA reads TGTGCCACCAGTGGTAGACAGCAAGAGACCCAGTACTTC. Translating gives CATSGRQQETQYF. This chain links TRBV24-1 with TRBJ2-5; D is perhaps TRBD1 (5 bases). The ends were cut back, 5 bases at V and 2 bases at J, with 8 bases in the middle. The CDR3 is 13 residues long. Germline V CDR1 and CDR2: KGHDR, SFDVKD.

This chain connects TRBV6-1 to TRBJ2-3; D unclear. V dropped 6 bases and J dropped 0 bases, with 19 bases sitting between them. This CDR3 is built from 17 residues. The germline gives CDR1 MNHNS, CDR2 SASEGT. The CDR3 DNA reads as TGTGCCAGCAGACCTACATGGGTATCTACCAGCACAGATACGCAGTATTTT. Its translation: CASRPTWVSTSTDTQYF.

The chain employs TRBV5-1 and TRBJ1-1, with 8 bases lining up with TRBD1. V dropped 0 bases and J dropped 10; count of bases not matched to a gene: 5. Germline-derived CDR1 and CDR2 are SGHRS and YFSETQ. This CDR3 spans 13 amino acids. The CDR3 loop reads CASSLAQGAAAFF. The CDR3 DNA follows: TGCGCCAGCAGCTTGGCCCAGGGGGCGGCAGCTTTCTTT.

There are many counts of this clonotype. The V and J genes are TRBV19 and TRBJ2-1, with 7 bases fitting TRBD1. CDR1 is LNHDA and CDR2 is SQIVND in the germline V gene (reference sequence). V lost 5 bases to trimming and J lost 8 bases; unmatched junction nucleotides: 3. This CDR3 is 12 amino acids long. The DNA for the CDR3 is TGTGCCAGTAGTGACAGGGTTTATGAGCAGTTCTTC. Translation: CASSDRVYEQFF. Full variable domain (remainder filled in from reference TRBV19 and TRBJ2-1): DGGITQSPKYLFRKEGQNVTLSCEQNLNHDAMYWYRQDPGQGLRLIYYSQIVNDFQKGDIAEGYSVSREKKESFPLTVTSAQKNPTAFYLCASSDRVYEQFFGPGTRLTVL.

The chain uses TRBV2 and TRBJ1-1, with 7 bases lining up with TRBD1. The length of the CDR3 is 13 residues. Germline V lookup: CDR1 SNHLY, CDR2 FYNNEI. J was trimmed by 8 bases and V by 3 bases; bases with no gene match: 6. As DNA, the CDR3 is TGTGCCAGCAGTGACGGACAGGAGGTCGAAGCTTTCTTT. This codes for CASSDGQEVEAFF.

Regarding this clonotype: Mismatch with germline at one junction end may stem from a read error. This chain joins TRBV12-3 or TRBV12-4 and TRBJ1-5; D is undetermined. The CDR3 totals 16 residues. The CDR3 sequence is CASSYERTYSNQPQRF. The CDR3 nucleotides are TGTGCCAGCAGTTACGAACGAACCTATAGCAATCAGCCCCAGCGTTTT.